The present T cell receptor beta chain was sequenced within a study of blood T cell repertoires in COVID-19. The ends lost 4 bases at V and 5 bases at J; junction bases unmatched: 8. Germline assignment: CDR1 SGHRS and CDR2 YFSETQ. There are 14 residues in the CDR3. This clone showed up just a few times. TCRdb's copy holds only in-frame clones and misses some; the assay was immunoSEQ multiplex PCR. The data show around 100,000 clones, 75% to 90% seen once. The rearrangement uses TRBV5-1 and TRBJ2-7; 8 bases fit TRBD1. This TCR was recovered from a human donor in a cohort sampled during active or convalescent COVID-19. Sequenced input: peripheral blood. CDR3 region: CASSPGQGPNEQYF. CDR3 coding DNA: TGCGCCAGCAGCCCCGGACAGGGTCCCAACGAGCAGTACTTC. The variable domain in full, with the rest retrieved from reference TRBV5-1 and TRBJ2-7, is KAGVTQTPRYLIKTRGQQVTLSCSPISGHRSVSWYQQTPGQGLQFLFEYFSETQRNKGNFPGRFSGRQFSNSRSEMNVSTLELGDSALYLCASSPGQGPNEQYFGPGTRLTVT.